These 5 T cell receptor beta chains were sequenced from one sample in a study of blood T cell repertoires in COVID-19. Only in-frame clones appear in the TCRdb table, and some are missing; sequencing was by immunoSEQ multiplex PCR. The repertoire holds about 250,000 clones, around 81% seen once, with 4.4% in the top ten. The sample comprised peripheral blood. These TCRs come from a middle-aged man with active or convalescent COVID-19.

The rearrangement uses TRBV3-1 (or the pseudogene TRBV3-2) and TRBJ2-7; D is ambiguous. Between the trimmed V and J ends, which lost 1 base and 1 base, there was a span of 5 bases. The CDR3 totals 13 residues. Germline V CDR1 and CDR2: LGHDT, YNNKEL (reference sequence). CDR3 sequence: CASSQGQSYEQYF. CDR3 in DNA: TGTGCCAGCAGCCAAGGACAATCCTACGAGCAGTACTTC.

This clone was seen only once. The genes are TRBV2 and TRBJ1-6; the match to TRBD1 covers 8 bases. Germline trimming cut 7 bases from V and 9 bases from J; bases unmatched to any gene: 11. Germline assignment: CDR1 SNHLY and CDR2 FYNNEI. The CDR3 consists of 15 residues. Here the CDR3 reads CASIGAAGGSSPLHF. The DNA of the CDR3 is TGTGCCAGCATCGGCGCCGCAGGGGGCAGTTCACCCCTCCACTTT.

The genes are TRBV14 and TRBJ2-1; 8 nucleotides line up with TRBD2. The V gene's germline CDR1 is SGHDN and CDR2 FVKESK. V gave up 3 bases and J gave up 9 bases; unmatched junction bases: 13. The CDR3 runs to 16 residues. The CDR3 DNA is TGTGCCAGCAGCCACAACGACGAGCGGGGGAGGTTTGAGCAGTTCTTC. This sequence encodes CASSHNDERGRFEQFF.

The CDR3 is CASSRLDSPYEQYF. CDR3 nucleotide sequence: TGTGCCAGCTCACGACTGGACAGTCCCTACGAGCAGTACTTC. The chain couples TRBV18 to TRBJ2-7; D might be TRBD1 (6 bases). Germline values: CDR1 KGHSH, CDR2 LQKENI. This CDR3 region has 14 residues. The V end lost 4 bases, the J end lost 2 bases, and 12 bases lay between the germline ends.

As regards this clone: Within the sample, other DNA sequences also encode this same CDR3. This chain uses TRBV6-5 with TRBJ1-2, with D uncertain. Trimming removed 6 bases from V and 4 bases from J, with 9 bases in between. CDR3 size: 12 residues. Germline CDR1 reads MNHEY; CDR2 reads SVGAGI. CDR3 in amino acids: CASSRTAYGYTF. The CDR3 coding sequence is TGTGCCAGCAGCCGGACTGCCTATGGCTACACCTTC.